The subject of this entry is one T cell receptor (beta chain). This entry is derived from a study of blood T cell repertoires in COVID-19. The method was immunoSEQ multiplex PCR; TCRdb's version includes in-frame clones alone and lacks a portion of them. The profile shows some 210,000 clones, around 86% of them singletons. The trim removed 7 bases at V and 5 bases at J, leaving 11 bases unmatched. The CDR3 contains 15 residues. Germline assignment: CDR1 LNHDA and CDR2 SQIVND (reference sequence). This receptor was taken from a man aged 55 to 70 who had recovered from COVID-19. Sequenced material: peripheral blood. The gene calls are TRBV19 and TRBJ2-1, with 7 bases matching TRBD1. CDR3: CASTRTRDSNNEQFF. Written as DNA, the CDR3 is TGTGCCAGTACCCGAACCCGGGACAGCAACAATGAGCAGTTCTTC.